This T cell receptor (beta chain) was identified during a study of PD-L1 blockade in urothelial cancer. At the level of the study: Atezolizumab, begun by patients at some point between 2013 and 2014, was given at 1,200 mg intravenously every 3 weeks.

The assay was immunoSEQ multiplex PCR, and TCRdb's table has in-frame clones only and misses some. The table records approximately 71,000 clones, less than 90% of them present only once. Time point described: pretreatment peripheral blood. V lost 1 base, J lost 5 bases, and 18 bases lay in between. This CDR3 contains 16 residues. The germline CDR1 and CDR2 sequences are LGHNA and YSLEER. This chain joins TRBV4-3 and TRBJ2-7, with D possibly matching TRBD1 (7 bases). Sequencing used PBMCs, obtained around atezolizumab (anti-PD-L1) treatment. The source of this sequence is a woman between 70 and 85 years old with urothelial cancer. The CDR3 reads CASSQGGAGGIDEQYF. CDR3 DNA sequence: TGCGCCAGCAGCCAAGGGGGGGCAGGGGGAATCGACGAGCAGTACTTC.